This T cell receptor (beta chain) came from a study of blood T cells in healthy people across ages. Isolation recovered at least 7 million PBMCs from every sample. Per germline, CDR1 DFQATT and CDR2 SNEGSKA (reference sequence). This CDR3 region has 14 residues. Primers used in a second PCR of about 6 to 12 cycles were a sample-barcoded 5' primer and a J-beta primer mix. A template-switch adaptor that had 12 random nucleotides put a tag on each cDNA molecule. Every sample gave at least 2.5 million paired-end reads containing CDR3. TCRdb recomputed calls from the 5' RACE reads with MiXCR, one row per CDR3 protein. The data contain about 1,400,000 distinct CDR3 sequences, around 42% of them singletons. Concerning this clonotype: Germline is not matched at one junction end, which may reflect a read error.

The sequencing input was blood. The receptor comes from a woman aged 18-29 years in good health. This rearrangement joins TRBV20-1 to TRBJ1-3; 8 bases fit TRBD1. CDR3 in amino acids: CSATGTGSGNTVYF. In DNA form, the CDR3 reads TGCAGTGCTACCGGGACAGGATCTGGAAACACCGTATATTTT.